This T cell receptor (beta chain) was captured in a study of cytomegalovirus exposure and HLA in healthy donors. Germline CDR1 is SGHRS and CDR2 is YFSETQ. The CDR3 covers 14 residues. Trimming removed 2 bases from V and 1 base from J, with 9 bases in between. PCR primers comprised 60 Vbeta and 13 Jbeta primers. The data were produced by immunoSEQ multiplex PCR, yet TCRdb's version contains in-frame clones alone and is incomplete. The repertoire holds roughly 130,000 clones, 66% seen once, with 1.5% in the top ten. This clonotype was obtained from a man aged 18-30 years in good health and CMV-seronegative. The genes are TRBV5-1 and TRBJ1-2; D might be TRBD1 (5 bases). Sequencing was performed on PBMCs. CDR3 sequence: CASSFEGVNYGYTF. The CDR3 region has the DNA TGCGCCAGCAGCTTCGAAGGGGTTAACTATGGCTACACCTTC.